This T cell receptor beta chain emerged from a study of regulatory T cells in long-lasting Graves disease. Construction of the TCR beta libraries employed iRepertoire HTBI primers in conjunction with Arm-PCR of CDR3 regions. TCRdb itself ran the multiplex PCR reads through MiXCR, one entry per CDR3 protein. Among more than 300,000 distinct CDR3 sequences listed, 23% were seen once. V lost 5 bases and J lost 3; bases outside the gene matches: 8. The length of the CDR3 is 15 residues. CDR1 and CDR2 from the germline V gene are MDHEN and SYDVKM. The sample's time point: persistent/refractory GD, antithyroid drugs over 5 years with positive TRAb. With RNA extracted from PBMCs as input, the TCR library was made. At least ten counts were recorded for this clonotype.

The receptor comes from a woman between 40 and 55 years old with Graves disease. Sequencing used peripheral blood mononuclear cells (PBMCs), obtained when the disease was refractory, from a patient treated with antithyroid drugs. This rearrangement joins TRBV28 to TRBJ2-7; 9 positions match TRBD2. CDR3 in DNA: TGTGCCAGCAGTCCCAGGACTAGCGTAAACTACGAGCAGTACTTC. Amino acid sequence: CASSPRTSVNYEQYF.